This entry describes one T cell receptor (beta chain). V was pared by 0 bases and J by 9 bases, with 7 bases between. The V gene's germline CDR1 is SGDLS and CDR2 YYNGEE. This CDR3 has 13 residues. This entry is derived from a study of human T cells and chemical hapten exposure. About the research overall: 2% DPC applied to an approximately 2 cm by approximately 2 cm arm area sensitized donors.

The time point here: pre-sensitization, week 0. Treatment given: therapeutic diphenylcyclopropenone sensitization with weekly scalp DPC. TCRdb re-called the RACE reads with MiXCR, one entry per CDR3 protein. The profile shows approximately 320,000 distinct CDR3 sequences, approximately 5.8% of them singletons. The chain links TRBV9 to TRBJ1-6; D is undetermined. Sequencing was performed on whole blood, taken in connection with sensitization to the hapten diphenylcyclopropenone (DPC). The sequence was collected from a woman aged 18-30 years with alopecia areata. Some clones in this sample may be carry-over from other donors' samples. CDR3 coding DNA: TGTGCCAGCAGCGTAGAGGGCGGTTCACCCCTCCACTTT. Translating it yields CASSVEGGSPLHF.